This is a list of T cell receptor beta chains from one sample in a study of breast tumors, draining lymph nodes, adjacent tissues. From the multiplex PCR reads, TCRdb called clonotypes with MiXCR, one entry per CDR3 protein. The table lists approximately 210,000 distinct CDR3 sequences, roughly 32% of them singletons. The source material was axillary lymph node tissue. The origin of the receptors is a female donor with breast cancer. Some clones in this sample may be carry-over from other donors' samples. The CDR3 runs from the conserved cysteine through the conserved F or W. A D gene is named only where the DNA matches it firmly. Only part of the rows carry a size: once, few, many, or a class if the clone is expanded.

-	once	TRBV4-3	TRBJ2-3	CASSQDVWSGTQYF	TGCGCCAGCAGCCAAGATGTGTGGAGTGGTACGCAGTATTTT
-	once	TRBV5-1	TRBJ1-4	CTSSSNGQRLNEKLFF	TGCACCAGCAGCTCGAACGGACAGCGCCTCAATGAAAAACTGTTTTTT
-	-	TRBV20-1	TRBJ2-5	CSAVGRDTYLEETQYF	TGCAGTGCTGTTGGACGGGACACTTATTTGGAGGAGACCCAGTACTTC
TRBD2	-	TRBV5-8	TRBJ2-2	CASSSGLAGGPIGELFF	TGTGCCAGCAGCTCGGGACTAGCGGGAGGGCCGATCGGGGAGCTGTTTTTT
-	-	TRBV11-3	TRBJ2-1	CASSFYICSAHPFSGVYNEQFF	-
TRBD1	few	TRBV30	TRBJ2-6	CAWGTETGGPSGANVLTF	TGTGCCTGGGGGACAGAGACAGGGGGCCCTTCTGGGGCCAACGTCCTGACTTTC
-	many	TRBV6-6	TRBJ1-3	CASSHLAGVGNTIYF	TGTGCCAGCAGTCACCTCGCCGGGGTTGGAAACACCATATATTTT
TRBD1	-	TRBV10-3	TRBJ2-5	CAISPGQGGGQLQETQYF	TGTGCCATCAGTCCCGGACAGGGAGGCGGACAGCTACAAGAGACCCAGTACTTC
TRBD1	once	TRBV2	TRBJ2-1	CASSPWTGNEQFF	TGTGCCAGCAGTCCCTGGACAGGGAATGAGCAGTTCTTC
-	-	TRBV7-9	TRBJ1-3	CASSLAGESTTHF	TGTGCCAGCAGCTTAGCTGGGGAAAGCACCACACATTTT
-	many	TRBV11-2	TRBJ2-2	CASSSPRGSTGELFF	TGTGCCAGCAGCTCCCCCAGGGGAAGCACCGGGGAGCTGTTTTTT
-	many	TRBV25-1	TRBJ1-5	CASSEGAGLSNQPQHF	TGTGCCAGCAGTGAAGGGGCAGGCTTGAGCAATCAGCCCCAGCATTTT
TRBD1	-	TRBV20-1	TRBJ1-5	CSARDRVAGGGSNQPQHF	TGCAGTGCTAGAGATAGGGTGGCAGGGGGGGGGAGCAATCAGCCCCAGCATTTT
-	many	TRBV19	TRBJ2-3	CASSPGANTDTQYF	TGTGCCAGTAGTCCAGGGGCGAACACAGATACGCAGTATTTT
TRBD2	few	TRBV4-3	TRBJ2-1	CASSSGTSGNEQFF	TGCGCCAGCAGCTCCGGGACTAGCGGGAATGAGCAGTTCTTC
TRBD2	-	TRBV7-2	TRBJ2-6	CASSPPRGGSTSGANVLTF	TGTGCCAGCAGCCCCCCCCGAGGCGGGAGCACCTCTGGGGCCAACGTCCTGACTTTC
TRBD2	many	TRBV20-1	TRBJ2-7	CSARTSGRTREQYF	TGCAGTGCTCGGACTAGCGGGAGGACGAGGGAGCAGTACTTC
-	many	TRBV11-2	TRBJ1-3	CASSFLAGEGSGNTIYF	TGTGCCAGCAGCTTCTTGGCCGGCGAGGGCTCTGGAAACACCATATATTTT
-	-	TRBV9	TRBJ2-1	CASGVGSDGPNEQFF	TGTGCTAGCGGCGTAGGAAGCGACGGACCGAATGAGCAGTTCTTC
TRBD2	many	TRBV20-1	TRBJ2-5	CSAPGSLAGGPAETQYF	TGCAGTGCTCCAGGATCACTAGCGGGAGGGCCGGCAGAGACCCAGTACTTC
-	-	TRBV4-1	TRBJ1-3	CASSQEGYRNTIYF	TGCGCCAGCAGCCAAGAGGGGTACCGAAACACCATATATTTT
TRBD2	many	TRBV20-1	TRBJ2-1	CSARGRLAGVGVEEQFF	TGCAGTGCTAGAGGGCGACTAGCGGGAGTAGGGGTTGAGGAGCAGTTCTTC
TRBD1	few	TRBV30	TRBJ1-1	CAWSRDRATEAFF	TGTGCCTGGTCCCGGGACAGGGCCACTGAAGCTTTCTTT
-	-	TRBV6-5	TRBJ1-1	CASRRGDHTEAFF	TGTGCCAGCAGAAGGGGGGACCACACTGAAGCTTTCTTT
-	many	TRBV5-1	TRBJ2-5	CASSLIGRVETQYF	TGCGCCAGCAGCTTGATCGGGAGAGTGGAGACCCAGTACTTC
TRBD1	-	TRBV5-1	TRBJ1-1	CASSQQRGRGNTEAFF	TGCGCCAGCAGCCAACAGAGGGGGCGGGGGAACACTGAAGCTTTCTTT
TRBD2	few	TRBV3-1	TRBJ2-3	CASSQLAGATDTQYF	TGTGCCAGCAGCCAACTAGCGGGAGCGACAGATACGCAGTATTTT
-	many	TRBV4-3	TRBJ2-6	CASSQGGVLTF	TGCGCCAGCAGCCAAGGGGGCGTCCTGACTTTC
TRBD2	-	TRBV5-5	TRBJ2-5	CASSWTGPAGQETQYF	TGTGCCAGCAGCTGGACGGGACCAGCGGGACAAGAGACCCAGTACTTC
-	-	TRBV25-1	TRBJ2-7	CASSGTVSPRSMVQYF	TGTGCCAGCAGTGGGACAGTCTCCCCCCGGTCAATGGTACAGTACTTC
TRBD2	-	TRBV20-1	TRBJ2-1	CSAREVAGVPNEQFF	TGCAGTGCCAGAGAGGTAGCGGGAGTTCCCAATGAGCAGTTCTTC
-	many	TRBV9	TRBJ2-1	CASSVDGYNEQFF	TGTGCCAGCAGCGTAGACGGGTACAATGAGCAGTTCTTC
TRBD1	many	TRBV6-5	TRBJ1-6	CASSFSAGTGVIGNSPLHF	TGTGCCAGCAGCTTTTCCGCCGGGACAGGGGTCATCGGTAATTCACCCCTCCACTTT
-	many	TRBV20-1	TRBJ2-1	CSARDGISGDNEQFF	TGCAGTGCTAGAGATGGGATTAGCGGAGACAATGAGCAGTTCTTC
-	-	TRBV2	TRBJ1-5	CASSQGRAHQPQHF	TGTGCCAGCAGTCAAGGTCGGGCGCATCAGCCCCAGCATTTT
TRBD1	few	TRBV18	TRBJ1-5	CASSPNGQGLQPQHF	TGTGCCAGCTCACCTAACGGACAGGGCTTACAGCCCCAGCATTTT
TRBD1	-	TRBV24-1	TRBJ1-2	CATSGDRANTF	TGTGCCACCAGCGGGGACAGGGCGAACACCTTC
TRBD1	-	TRBV6-5	TRBJ1-1	CASSFTGGTEAFF	TGTGCCAGCAGTTTTACAGGGGGGACTGAAGCTTTCTTT
TRBD1	few	TRBV20-1	TRBJ1-1	CSARDPRGAGTEAFF	TGCAGTGCTAGAGATCCCAGGGGGGCCGGAACTGAAGCTTTCTTT
-	many	TRBV11-1	TRBJ1-1	CASSLTLEVTEAFF	TGTGCCAGCAGCTTAACGTTGGAGGTCACTGAAGCTTTCTTT
-	-	TRBV11-3	TRBJ1-1	CASSPYREVSGTEAFF	TGTGCCAGCAGCCCCTACAGGGAGGTTTCTGGCACTGAAGCTTTCTTT
-	many	TRBV4-2	TRBJ2-7	CASSQAASATYEQYF	TGTGCCAGCAGCCAAGCGGCTAGCGCTACCTACGAGCAGTACTTC
TRBD1	many	TRBV19	TRBJ1-5	CASSITGGAGQPQHF	TGTGCCAGTAGTATAACAGGGGGCGCGGGTCAGCCCCAGCATTTT
-	many	TRBV7-3	TRBJ2-6	CASSAGPAGANVLTF	TGTGCCAGCAGCGCAGGTCCTGCTGGGGCCAACGTCCTGACTTTC
TRBD2	many	TRBV4-3	TRBJ2-1	CASSPRTSGVYNEQFF	TGCGCCAGCAGCCCCCGGACTAGCGGGGTCTACAATGAGCAGTTCTTC
TRBD1	-	TRBV19	TRBJ1-4	CASTPGYLDRVEEKLFF	TGTGCCAGTACCCCAGGGTATTTGGACAGGGTCGAGGAAAAACTGTTTTTT
TRBD2	many	TRBV30	TRBJ2-5	CAWSILAGETQYF	TGTGCCTGGAGTATTCTAGCGGGAGAGACCCAGTACTTC
TRBD2	once	TRBV20-1	TRBJ2-3	CSASGLAGGRDTDTQYF	TGCAGTGCTAGTGGACTAGCGGGGGGGCGGGACACAGATACGCAGTATTTT
TRBD2	many	TRBV5-1	TRBJ2-3	CASSFRSTGTSVPSTDTQYF	TGCGCCAGCAGCTTTAGGTCAACCGGGACTAGCGTACCTAGCACAGATACGCAGTATTTT
-	many	TRBV18	TRBJ2-5	CASSPALEGETQYF	TGTGCCAGCTCACCCGCGCTTGAGGGAGAGACCCAGTACTTC
-	once	TRBV11-3	TRBJ1-1	CAGSPRTGRFTEAFF	TGTGCCGGCAGCCCGCGGACCGGGAGGTTCACTGAAGCTTTCTTT
-	-	TRBV5-1	TRBJ2-7	CAGSLGGDSYEQYF	TGCGCCGGCAGCTTGGGGGGCGACTCCTACGAGCAGTACTTC
TRBD1	many	TRBV29-1	TRBJ1-5	CSVGTGGSNQPQHF	TGCAGCGTTGGGACAGGCGGGAGCAATCAGCCCCAGCATTTT
TRBD1	-	TRBV5-1	TRBJ1-6	CASSARGTGGDSPLHF	TGCGCCAGCAGTGCTAGAGGCACAGGGGGTGATTCACCCCTCCACTTT
-	-	TRBV20-1	TRBJ1-1	CSARNYKRYIEAFF	TGCAGTGCTAGAAATTACAAGAGGTATATTGAAGCTTTCTTT